The 8 T cell receptor beta chains in this list originate from one sample, sequenced in a study of shared clonotypes between healthy human individuals. The table came from immunoSEQ multiplex PCR; TCRdb's copy has only in-frame clones and leaves some out. The sample records 2 million to 2.5 million clones, around 95% being singletons. The sample comprised naive CD4+ T cells sorted from blood. As to subset: CD45RA+ positively selected. The receptors were gathered from a man between 18 and 35 years old in good health.

The chain joins TRBV5-4 to TRBJ1-2; D is possibly TRBD1 (6 bases). V gave up 4 bases and J gave up 8 bases, with 18 bases separating them. The V gene's germline CDR1 is SGHNT and CDR2 YYREEE (reference sequence). This CDR3 contains 14 residues. In DNA, the CDR3 is TGTGCCAGCAGCCGAGAAGGGGGTTTTGGGGGCTACACCTTC. The encoded protein is CASSREGGFGGYTF. Variable domain in full (rest from reference TRBV5-4 and TRBJ1-2): ETGVTQSPTHLIKTRGQQVTLRCSSQSGHNTVSWYQQALGQGPQFIFQYYREEENGRGNFPPRFSGLQFPNYSSELNVNALELDDSALYLCASSREGGFGGYTFGSGTRLTVV.

The chain combines TRBV7-2 with TRBJ1-2; D gene unclear. V was clipped by 2 bases and J by 2 bases, with 12 bases between them. There are 15 residues in the CDR3. In germline, CDR1 is SGHTA, CDR2 FQGNSA. The CDR3 DNA reads TGTGCCAGCAGCTTAACTTGGACGGGGAACTATGGCTACACCTTC. Translation: CASSLTWTGNYGYTF.

This chain joins TRBV6-1 and TRBJ2-3, with a possible D match to TRBD2 (5 bases). Trimming pared 6 bases from V and 14 bases from J, leaving 21 bases between. The CDR3 covers 13 residues. Germline V gene lookup returns CDR1 MNHNS and CDR2 SASEGT. Here the CDR3 reads CASRASGKPLWYF. DNA of the CDR3: TGTGCCAGCAGGGCCTCGGGGAAGCCCTTATGGTATTTT.

This clone was observed a single time. The V and J genes are TRBV5-4 and TRBJ2-2; 11 nucleotides match TRBD2. The V gene end was trimmed by 4 bases and the J gene end by 3 bases; junction bases not matched to a gene: 5. This CDR3 region has 16 residues. CDR1 and CDR2 from the germline V gene are SGHNT and YYREEE (reference sequence). This CDR3 reads CASSTGLAVDTGELFF. In DNA form, the CDR3 reads TGTGCCAGCAGCACGGGACTAGCGGTGGACACCGGGGAGCTGTTTTTT.

Notes on this clone: The same CDR3 arises from other DNA sequences in this sample as well. This sequence joins TRBV6-5 and TRBJ1-2, with 8 nucleotides matching TRBD1. Germline V gene sequence: CDR1 MNHEY, CDR2 SVGAGI. With V trimmed by 1 base and J by 8 bases, 6 bases remained unmatched. CDR3 length equals 14 residues. DNA for the CDR3: TGTGCCAGCAGTTACTTCGGACAGGGTGGAGGCTACACCTTC. Its translation is CASSYFGQGGGYTF.

V gene TRBV25-1 combines with J gene TRBJ2-7; either TRBD1 or TRBD2 may fit D (5 bases each). Germline-derived CDR1 and CDR2 are MGHDK and SYGVNS. The CDR3 sequence is 13 residues long. The ends were cut back, 1 base at V and 5 bases at J, with 9 bases in the middle. Written as DNA, the CDR3 is TGTGCCAGCAGTGAATTTGGGGGAGACGAGCAGTACTTC. Residues: CASSEFGGDEQYF.

The rearrangement links TRBV6-1 to TRBJ1-2; unclear D gene. The CDR3 totals 15 residues. The germline V gene encodes CDR1 MNHNS and CDR2 SASEGT. Between the trimmed V and J ends, which lost 5 bases and 4 bases, there was a span of 17 bases. CDR3 in amino acids: CASSSPNNLPYGYTF. As DNA, the CDR3 is TGTGCCAGCAGTTCCCCGAATAACCTCCCCTATGGCTACACCTTC.

A single count supports this clone. This chain uses TRBV14 with TRBJ2-5; D is unclear. Trimming left V 3 bases short and J 5 bases short, with 7 bases between. Germline values: CDR1 SGHDN, CDR2 FVKESK. This CDR3 comprises 12 residues. For the CDR3, the DNA is TGTGCCAGCAGCCAGGGGTGGGAGACCCAGTACTTC. Translated: CASSQGWETQYF.